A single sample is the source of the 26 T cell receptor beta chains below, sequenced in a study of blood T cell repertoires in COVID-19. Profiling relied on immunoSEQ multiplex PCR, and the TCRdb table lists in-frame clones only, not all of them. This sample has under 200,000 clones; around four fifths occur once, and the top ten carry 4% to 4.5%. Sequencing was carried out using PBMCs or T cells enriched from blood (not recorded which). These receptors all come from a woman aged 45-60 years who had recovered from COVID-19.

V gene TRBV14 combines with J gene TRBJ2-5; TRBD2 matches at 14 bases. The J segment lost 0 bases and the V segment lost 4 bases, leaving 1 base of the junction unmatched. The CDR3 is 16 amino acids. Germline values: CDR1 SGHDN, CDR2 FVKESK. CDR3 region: CASSRLAGGYQETQYF. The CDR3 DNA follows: TGTGCCAGCAGCCGACTAGCGGGGGGGTACCAAGAGACCCAGTACTTC.

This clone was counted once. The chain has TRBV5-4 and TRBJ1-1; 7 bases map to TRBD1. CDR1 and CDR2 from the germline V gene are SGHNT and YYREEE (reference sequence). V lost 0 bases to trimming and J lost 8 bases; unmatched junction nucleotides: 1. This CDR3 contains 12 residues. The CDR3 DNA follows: TGTGCCAGCAGCTTGGGACAGGGAGAAGCTTTCTTT. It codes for CASSLGQGEAFF.

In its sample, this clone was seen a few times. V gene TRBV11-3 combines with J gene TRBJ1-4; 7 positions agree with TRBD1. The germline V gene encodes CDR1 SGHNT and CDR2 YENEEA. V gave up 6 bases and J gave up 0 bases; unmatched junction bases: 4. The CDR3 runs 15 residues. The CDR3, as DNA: TGTGCCAGCAGTACTACAGGGGCAACTAATGAAAAACTGTTTTTT. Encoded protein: CASSTTGATNEKLFF.

The CDR3, as DNA: TGTGCCAGCAGCTTTACGACAGGGTCGAACACTGAAGCTTTCTTT. This codes for CASSFTTGSNTEAFF. The chain employs TRBV6-2 or TRBV6-3 and TRBJ1-1; 7 bases align to TRBD1. Germline loops: CDR1 MNHEY, CDR2 SVGEGT. CDR3 size: 15 residues. V lost 6 bases and J lost 1; bases outside the gene matches: 8.

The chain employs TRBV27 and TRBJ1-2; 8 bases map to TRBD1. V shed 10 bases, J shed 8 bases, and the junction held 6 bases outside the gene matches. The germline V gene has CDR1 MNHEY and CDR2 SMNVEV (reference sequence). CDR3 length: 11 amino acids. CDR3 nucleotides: TGTGCCATACGGACAGGGTTGGGCTACACCTTC. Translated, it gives CAIRTGLGYTF.

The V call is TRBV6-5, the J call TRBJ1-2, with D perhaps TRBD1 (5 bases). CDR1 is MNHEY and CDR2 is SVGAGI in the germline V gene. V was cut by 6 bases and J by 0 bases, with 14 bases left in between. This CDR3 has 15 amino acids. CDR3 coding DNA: TGTGCCAGCAGAAGGAGGGGCTCAGCTAACTATGGCTACACCTTC. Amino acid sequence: CASRRRGSANYGYTF.

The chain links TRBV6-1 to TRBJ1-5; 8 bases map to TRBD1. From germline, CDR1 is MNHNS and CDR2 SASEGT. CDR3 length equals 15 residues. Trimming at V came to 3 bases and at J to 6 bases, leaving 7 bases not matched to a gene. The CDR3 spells CASSESGQGVQPQHF. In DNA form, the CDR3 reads TGTGCCAGCAGTGAGTCAGGACAGGGAGTTCAGCCCCAGCATTTT.

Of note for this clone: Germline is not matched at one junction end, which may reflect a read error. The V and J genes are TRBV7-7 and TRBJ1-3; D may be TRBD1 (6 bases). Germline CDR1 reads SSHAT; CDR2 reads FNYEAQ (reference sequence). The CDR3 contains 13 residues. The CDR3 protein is CASSSGAGNTIYF. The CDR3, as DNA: TGTGCTAGCAGCTCAGGGGCTGGAAACACCATATATTTT.

The CDR3: CASMDRGNYGYTF. The CDR3 DNA reads TGTGCCAGTATGGACAGGGGTAACTATGGCTACACCTTC. The chain couples TRBV19 to TRBJ1-2, with TRBD1 matching 9 bases. With V trimmed by 7 bases and J by 1 base, 1 base remained unmatched. This CDR3 spans 13 amino acids. Germline CDR1 LNHDA, CDR2 SQIVND (reference sequence). Full variable domain (rest looked up from reference TRBV19 and TRBJ1-2): DGGITQSPKYLFRKEGQNVTLSCEQNLNHDAMYWYRQDPGQGLRLIYYSQIVNDFQKGDIAEGYSVSREKKESFPLTVTSAQKNPTAFYLCASMDRGNYGYTFGSGTRLTVV.

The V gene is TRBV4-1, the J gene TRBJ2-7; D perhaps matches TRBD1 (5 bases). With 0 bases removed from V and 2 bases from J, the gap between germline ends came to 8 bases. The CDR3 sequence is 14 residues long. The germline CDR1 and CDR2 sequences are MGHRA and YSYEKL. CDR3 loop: CASSQDEQAYEQYV. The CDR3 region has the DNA TGCGCCAGCAGCCAAGATGAACAGGCCTACGAGCAGTACGTC.

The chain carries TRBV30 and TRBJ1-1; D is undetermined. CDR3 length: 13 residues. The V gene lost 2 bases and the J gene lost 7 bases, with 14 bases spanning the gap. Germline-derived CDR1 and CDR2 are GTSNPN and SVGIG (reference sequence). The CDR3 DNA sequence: TGTGCCTGGAGTCGGGGAACGGAGAGTGAAGCTTTCTTT. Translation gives CAWSRGTESEAFF.

The CDR3: CASSPSPQQGTTEAFF. The CDR3 coding sequence is TGCGCCAGCAGCCCGAGCCCCCAACAGGGGACCACTGAAGCTTTCTTT. V usage is TRBV4-1 and J usage is TRBJ1-1; 7 positions agree with TRBD1. V trimming: 4 bases; J trimming: 4 bases; junction bases outside the gene matches: 12. The CDR3 consists of 16 residues. The germline CDR1 and CDR2 sequences are MGHRA and YSYEKL.

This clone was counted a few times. CDR3 amino acids: CASSVGEQHEQFF. The CDR3 region has the DNA TGTGCCAGCAGCGTAGGCGAACAGCATGAGCAGTTCTTC. The chain couples TRBV9 to TRBJ2-1; D remains ambiguous. The CDR3 consists of 13 residues. V was shortened by 0 bases and J by 8 bases, with 9 bases between the two germline ends. Per the germline V gene, CDR1 is SGDLS and CDR2 is YYNGEE.

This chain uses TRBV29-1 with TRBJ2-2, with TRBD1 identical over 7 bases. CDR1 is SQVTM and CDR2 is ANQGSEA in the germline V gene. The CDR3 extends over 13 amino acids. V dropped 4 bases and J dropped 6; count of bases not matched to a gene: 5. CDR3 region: CSVGTGTPGELFF. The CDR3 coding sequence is TGCAGCGTTGGGACAGGAACCCCCGGGGAGCTGTTTTTT.

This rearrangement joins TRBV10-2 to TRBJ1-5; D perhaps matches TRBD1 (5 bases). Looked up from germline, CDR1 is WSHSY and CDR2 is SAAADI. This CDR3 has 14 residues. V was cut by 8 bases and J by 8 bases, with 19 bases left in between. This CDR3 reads CASGGEKGREPQHF. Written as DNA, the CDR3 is TGCGCCAGCGGGGGAGAAAAGGGGAGGGAGCCCCAGCATTTT.

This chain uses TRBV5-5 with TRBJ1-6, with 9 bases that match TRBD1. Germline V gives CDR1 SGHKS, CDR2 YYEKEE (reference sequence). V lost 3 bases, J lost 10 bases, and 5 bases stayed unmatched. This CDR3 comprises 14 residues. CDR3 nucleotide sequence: TGTGCCAGCAGCTCGGGACAGGGTGGGTCACCCCTCCACTTT. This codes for CASSSGQGGSPLHF. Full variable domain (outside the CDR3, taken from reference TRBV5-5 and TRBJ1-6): DAGVTQSPTHLIKTRGQQVTLRCSPISGHKSVSWYQQVLGQGPQFIFQYYEKEERGRGNFPDRFSARQFPNYSSELNVNALLLGDSALYLCASSSGQGGSPLHFGNGTRLTVT.

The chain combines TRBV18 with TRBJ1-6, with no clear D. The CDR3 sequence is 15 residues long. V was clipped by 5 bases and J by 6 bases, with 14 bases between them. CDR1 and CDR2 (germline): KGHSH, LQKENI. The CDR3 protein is CASSSGKQFNSPLHF. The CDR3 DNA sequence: TGTGCCAGCTCATCGGGAAAGCAATTTAATTCACCCCTCCACTTT.

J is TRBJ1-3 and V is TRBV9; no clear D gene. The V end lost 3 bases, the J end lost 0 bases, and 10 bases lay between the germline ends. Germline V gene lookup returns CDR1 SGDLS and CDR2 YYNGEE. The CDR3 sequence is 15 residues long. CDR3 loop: CASSAAGPSGNTIYF. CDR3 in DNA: TGTGCCAGCAGCGCAGCAGGCCCCTCTGGAAACACCATATATTTT.

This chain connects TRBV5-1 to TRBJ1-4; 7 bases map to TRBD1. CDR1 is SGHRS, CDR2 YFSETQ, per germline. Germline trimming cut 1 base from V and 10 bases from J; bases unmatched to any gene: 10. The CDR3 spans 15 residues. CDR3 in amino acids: CASSLSGDRAGKLFF. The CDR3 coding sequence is TGCGCCAGCAGCTTGTCGGGTGACAGGGCGGGAAAACTGTTTTTT. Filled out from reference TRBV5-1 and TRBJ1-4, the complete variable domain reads KAGVTQTPRYLIKTRGQQVTLSCSPISGHRSVSWYQQTPGQGLQFLFEYFSETQRNKGNFPGRFSGRQFSNSRSEMNVSTLELGDSALYLCASSLSGDRAGKLFFGSGTQLSVL.

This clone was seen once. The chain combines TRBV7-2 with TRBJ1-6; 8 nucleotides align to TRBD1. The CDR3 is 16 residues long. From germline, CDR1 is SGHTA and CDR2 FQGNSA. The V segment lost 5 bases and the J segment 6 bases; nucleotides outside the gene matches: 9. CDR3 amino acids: CASSRGTGGRNSPLHF. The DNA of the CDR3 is TGTGCCAGCAGCCGGGGAACAGGGGGGCGTAATTCACCCCTCCACTTT.

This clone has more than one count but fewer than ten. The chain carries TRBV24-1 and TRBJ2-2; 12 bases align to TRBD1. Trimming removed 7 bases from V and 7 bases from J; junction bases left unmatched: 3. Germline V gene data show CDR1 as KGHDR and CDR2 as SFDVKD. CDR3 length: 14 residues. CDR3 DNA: TGTGCCACCAGGGGACAGGGGGCCATCGGGGAGCTGTTTTTT. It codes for CATRGQGAIGELFF.

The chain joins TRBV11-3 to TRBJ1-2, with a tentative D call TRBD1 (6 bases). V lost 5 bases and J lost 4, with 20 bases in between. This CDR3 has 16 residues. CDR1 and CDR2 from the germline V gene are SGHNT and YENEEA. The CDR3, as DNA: TGTGCCAGCAGCCAAGAGGCGGGGGCGTCTTCCTATGGCTACACCTTC. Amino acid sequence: CASSQEAGASSYGYTF.

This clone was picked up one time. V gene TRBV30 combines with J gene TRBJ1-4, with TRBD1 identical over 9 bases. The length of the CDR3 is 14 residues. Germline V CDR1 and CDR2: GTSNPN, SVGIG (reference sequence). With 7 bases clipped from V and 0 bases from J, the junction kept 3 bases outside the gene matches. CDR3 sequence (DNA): TGTGCCTCCGGACAGGGGACAACTAATGAAAAACTGTTTTTT. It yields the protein CASGQGTTNEKLFF. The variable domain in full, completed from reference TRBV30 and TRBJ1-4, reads SQTIHQWPATLVQPVGSPLSLECTVEGTSNPNLYWYRQAAGRGLQLLFYSVGIGQISSEVPQNLSASRPQDRQFILSSKKLLLSDSGFYLCASGQGTTNEKLFFGSGTQLSVL.

CDR3 residues: CASSSILPEQWIQPQHF. The CDR3 bases are TGTGCCAGTAGTAGTATCCTACCGGAACAGTGGATCCAGCCCCAGCATTTT. The gene calls are TRBV19 and TRBJ1-5; no clear D gene. CDR3 size: 17 residues. V dropped 4 bases and J dropped 7 bases, with 23 bases sitting between them. From germline, CDR1 is LNHDA and CDR2 SQIVND (reference sequence).

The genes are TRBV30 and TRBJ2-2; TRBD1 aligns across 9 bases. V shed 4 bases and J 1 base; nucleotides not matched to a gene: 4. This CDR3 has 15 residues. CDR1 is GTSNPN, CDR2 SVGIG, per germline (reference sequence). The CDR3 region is CAWNRDRVNTGELFF. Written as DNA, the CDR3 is TGTGCCTGGAATCGGGACAGGGTGAACACCGGGGAGCTGTTTTTT.

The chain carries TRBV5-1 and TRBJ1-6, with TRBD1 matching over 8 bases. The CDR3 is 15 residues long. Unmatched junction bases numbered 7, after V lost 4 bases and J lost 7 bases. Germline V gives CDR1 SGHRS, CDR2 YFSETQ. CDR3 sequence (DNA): TGCGCCAGCAGCCAACTCAGACAGGGGAATTCACCCCTCCACTTT. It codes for CASSQLRQGNSPLHF.